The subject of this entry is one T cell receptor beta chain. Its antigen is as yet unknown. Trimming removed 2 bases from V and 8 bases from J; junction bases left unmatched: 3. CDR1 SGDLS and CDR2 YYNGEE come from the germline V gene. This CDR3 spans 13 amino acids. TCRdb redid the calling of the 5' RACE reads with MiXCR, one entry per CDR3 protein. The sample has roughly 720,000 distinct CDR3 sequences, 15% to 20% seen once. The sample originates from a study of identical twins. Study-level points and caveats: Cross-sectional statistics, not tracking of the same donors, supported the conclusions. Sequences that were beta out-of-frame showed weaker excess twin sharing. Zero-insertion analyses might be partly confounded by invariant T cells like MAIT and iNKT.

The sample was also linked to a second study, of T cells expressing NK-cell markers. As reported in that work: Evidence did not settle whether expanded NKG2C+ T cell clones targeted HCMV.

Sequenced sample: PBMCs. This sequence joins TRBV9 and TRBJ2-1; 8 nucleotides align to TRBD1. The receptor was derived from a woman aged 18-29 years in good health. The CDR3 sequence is CASSVYRGDEQFF. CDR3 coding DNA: TGTGCCAGCAGCGTCTACAGGGGGGATGAGCAGTTCTTC.